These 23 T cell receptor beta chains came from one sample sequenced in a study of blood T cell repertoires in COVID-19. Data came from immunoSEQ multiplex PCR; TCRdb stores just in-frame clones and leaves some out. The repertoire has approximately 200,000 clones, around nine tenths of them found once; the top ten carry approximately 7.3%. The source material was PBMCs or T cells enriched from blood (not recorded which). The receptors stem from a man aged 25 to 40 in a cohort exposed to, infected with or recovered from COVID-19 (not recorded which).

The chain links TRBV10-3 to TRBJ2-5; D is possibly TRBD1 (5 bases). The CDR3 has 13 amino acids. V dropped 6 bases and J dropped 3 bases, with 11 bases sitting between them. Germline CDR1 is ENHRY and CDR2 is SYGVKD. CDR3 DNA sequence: TGTGCCATCAGCTCTCAGGGAAAAGAGACCCAGTACTTC. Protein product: CAISSQGKETQYF.

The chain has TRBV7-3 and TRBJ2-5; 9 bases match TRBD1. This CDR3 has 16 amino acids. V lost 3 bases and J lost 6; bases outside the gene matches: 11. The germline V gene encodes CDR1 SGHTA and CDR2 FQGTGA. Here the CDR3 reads CASSLGGTGGAQTQYF. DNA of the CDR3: TGTGCCAGCAGCTTGGGTGGAACAGGGGGCGCCCAGACCCAGTACTTC.

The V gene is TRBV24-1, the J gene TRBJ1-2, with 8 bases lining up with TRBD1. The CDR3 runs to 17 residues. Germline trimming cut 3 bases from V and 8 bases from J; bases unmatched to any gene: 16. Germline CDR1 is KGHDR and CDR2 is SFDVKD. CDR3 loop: CATSDPNTPGQGEGYTF. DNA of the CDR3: TGTGCCACCAGTGATCCTAACACACCAGGACAGGGTGAGGGCTACACCTTC.

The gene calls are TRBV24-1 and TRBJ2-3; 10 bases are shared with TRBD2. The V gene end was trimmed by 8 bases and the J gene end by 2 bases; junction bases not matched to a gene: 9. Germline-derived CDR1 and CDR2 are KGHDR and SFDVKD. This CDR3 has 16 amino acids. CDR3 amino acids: CATKTSGHLYTDTQYF. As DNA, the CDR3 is TGTGCCACCAAGACTAGCGGGCATCTATACACAGATACGCAGTATTTT.

The CDR3 coding sequence is TGTGCCAGCAGCCCGATCGGGGGAGAGACCCAGTACTTC. It specifies CASSPIGGETQYF. V and J are TRBV7-8 and TRBJ2-5, with a possible D match to TRBD2 (6 bases). V was shortened by 5 bases and J by 4 bases, with 11 bases between the two germline ends. Per germline, CDR1 SGHVS and CDR2 FQNEAQ. CDR3 size: 13 residues.

The CDR3 sequence is CASIDPRGRGYTF. For the CDR3, the DNA is TGTGCCAGCATCGACCCTCGGGGTCGTGGCTACACCTTC. The V gene is TRBV25-1, the J gene TRBJ1-2; D is uncertain. V lost 7 bases and J lost 7, with 16 bases in between. The CDR3 runs 13 residues. Per germline, CDR1 MGHDK and CDR2 SYGVNS.

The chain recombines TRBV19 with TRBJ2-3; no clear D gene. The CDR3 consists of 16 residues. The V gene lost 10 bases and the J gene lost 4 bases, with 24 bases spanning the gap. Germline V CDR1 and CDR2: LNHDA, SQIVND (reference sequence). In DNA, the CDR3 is TGTGCCATTTATGACCCGACGGCGAATCAGGCAGATACGCAGTATTTT. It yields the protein CAIYDPTANQADTQYF.

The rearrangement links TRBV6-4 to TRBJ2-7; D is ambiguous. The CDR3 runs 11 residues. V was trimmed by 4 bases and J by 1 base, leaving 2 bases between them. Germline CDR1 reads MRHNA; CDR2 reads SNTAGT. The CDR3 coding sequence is TGTGCCAGCAGTGTATCCTACGAGCAGTACTTC. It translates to CASSVSYEQYF.

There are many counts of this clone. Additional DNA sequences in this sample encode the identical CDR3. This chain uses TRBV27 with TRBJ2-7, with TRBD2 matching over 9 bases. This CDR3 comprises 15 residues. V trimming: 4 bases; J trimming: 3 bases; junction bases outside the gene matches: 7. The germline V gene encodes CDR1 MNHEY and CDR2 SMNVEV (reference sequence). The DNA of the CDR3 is TGTGCCAGCAGTTACGCGGGAGGGCCGATCTACGAGCAGTACTTC. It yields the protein CASSYAGGPIYEQYF.

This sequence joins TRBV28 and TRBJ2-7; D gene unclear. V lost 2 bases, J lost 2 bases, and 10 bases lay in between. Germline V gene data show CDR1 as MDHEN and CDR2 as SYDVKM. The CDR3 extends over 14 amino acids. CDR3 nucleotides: TGTGCCAGCAGTTTAACTGCACTCCCCTACGAGCAGTACTTC. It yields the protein CASSLTALPYEQYF.

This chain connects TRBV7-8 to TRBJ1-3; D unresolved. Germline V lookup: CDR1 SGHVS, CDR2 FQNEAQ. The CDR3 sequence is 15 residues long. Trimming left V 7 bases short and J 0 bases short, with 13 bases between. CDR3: CASTVDSPSGNTIYF. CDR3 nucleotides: TGTGCCAGCACCGTAGACTCTCCCTCTGGAAACACCATATATTTT.

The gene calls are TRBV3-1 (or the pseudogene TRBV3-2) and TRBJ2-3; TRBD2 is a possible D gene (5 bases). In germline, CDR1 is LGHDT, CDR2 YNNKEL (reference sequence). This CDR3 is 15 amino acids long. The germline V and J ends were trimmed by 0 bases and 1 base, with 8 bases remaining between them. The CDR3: CASSQEWRCTDTQYF. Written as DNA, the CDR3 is TGTGCCAGCAGCCAAGAATGGAGGTGCACAGATACGCAGTATTTT.

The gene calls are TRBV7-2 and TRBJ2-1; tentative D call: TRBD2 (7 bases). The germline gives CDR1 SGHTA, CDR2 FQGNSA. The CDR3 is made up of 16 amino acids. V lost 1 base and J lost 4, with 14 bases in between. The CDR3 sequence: CASSLVPGGGYNEQFF. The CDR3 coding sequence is TGTGCCAGCAGCTTAGTTCCGGGGGGCGGGTACAATGAGCAGTTCTTC.

This chain's CDR3 is CASSFGTAAYEQYF. The CDR3, as DNA: TGTGCCAGCAGTTTTGGGACAGCGGCCTACGAGCAGTACTTC. The chain combines TRBV27 with TRBJ2-7; 7 nucleotides agree with TRBD1. The CDR3 consists of 14 residues. Per germline, CDR1 MNHEY and CDR2 SMNVEV (reference sequence). V lost 3 bases to trimming and J lost 2 bases; unmatched junction nucleotides: 4.

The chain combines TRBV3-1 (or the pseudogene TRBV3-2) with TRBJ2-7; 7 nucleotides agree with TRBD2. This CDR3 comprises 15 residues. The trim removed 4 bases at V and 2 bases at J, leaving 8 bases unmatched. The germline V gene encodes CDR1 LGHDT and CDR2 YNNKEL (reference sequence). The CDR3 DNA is TGTGCCAGCAGCCTAAGGGGACTATTTACCTACGAGCAGTACTTC. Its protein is CASSLRGLFTYEQYF.

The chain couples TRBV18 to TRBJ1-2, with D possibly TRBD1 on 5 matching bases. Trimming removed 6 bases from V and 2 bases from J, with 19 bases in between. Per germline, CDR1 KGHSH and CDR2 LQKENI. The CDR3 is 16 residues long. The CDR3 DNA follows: TGTGCCAGCTCGCCTCAGGACAAGCTTTTGAACTATGGCTACACCTTC. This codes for CASSPQDKLLNYGYTF.

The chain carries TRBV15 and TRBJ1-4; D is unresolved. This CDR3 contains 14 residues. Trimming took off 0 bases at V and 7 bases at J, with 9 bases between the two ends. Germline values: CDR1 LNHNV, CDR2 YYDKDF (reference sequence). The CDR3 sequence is CATSRDRGLEKLFF. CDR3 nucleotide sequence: TGTGCCACCAGCAGAGATCGTGGCCTTGAAAAACTGTTTTTT.

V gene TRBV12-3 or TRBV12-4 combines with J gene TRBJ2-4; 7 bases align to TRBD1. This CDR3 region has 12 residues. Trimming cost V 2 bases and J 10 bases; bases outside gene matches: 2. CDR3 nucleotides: TGTGCCAGCAGTTTACAGGGGGAAATTCAGTACTTC. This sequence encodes CASSLQGEIQYF.

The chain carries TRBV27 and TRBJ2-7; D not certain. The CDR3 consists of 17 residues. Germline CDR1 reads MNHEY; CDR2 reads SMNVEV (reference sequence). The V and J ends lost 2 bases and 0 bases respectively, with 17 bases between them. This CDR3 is CASSLTPAQEISYEQYF. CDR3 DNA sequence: TGTGCCAGCAGTTTAACCCCCGCTCAGGAAATCTCCTACGAGCAGTACTTC.

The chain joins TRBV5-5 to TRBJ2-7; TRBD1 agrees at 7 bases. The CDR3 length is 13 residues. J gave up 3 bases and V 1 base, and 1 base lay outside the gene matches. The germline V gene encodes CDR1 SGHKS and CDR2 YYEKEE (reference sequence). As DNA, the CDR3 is TGTGCCAGCAGCTTGTGGGACAGCTACGAGCAGTACTTC. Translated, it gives CASSLWDSYEQYF. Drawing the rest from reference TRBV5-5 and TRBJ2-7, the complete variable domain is DAGVTQSPTHLIKTRGQQVTLRCSPISGHKSVSWYQQVLGQGPQFIFQYYEKEERGRGNFPDRFSARQFPNYSSELNVNALLLGDSALYLCASSLWDSYEQYFGPGTRLTVT.

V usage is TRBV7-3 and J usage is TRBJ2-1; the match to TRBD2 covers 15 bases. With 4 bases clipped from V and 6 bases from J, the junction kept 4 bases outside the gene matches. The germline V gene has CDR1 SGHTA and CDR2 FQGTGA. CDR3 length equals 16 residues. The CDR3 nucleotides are TGTGCCAGCAGCTCGGGACTAGCGGGAGGCGGCAATGAGCAGTTCTTC. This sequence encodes CASSSGLAGGGNEQFF.

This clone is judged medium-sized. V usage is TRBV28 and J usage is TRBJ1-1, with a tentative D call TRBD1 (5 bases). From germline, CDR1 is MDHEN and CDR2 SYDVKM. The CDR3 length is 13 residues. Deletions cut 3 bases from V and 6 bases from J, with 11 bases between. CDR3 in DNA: TGTGCCAGCAGTTTGGGGCAGAGCGCTGAAGCTTTCTTT. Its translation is CASSLGQSAEAFF.

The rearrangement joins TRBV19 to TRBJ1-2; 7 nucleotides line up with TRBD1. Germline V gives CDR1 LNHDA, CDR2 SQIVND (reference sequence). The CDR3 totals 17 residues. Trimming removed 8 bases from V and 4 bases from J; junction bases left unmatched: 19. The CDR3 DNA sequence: TGTGCCAGTTGGTCCGGTCGGGACAGCAATATCATCTATGGCTACACCTTC. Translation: CASWSGRDSNIIYGYTF.